This T cell receptor (beta chain) was found in a study of blood T cell repertoires in COVID-19. How the authors handled the data: Nucleated cell number was recorded as an estimate derived from reference gene primer amplification. Here immunoSEQ multiplex PCR was the method, and the copy in TCRdb shows in-frame clones only, minus some. V, J and clone size are those of that table, while D and trimming were read from the DNA. The sample has 53,000 or so clones, 85% to 95% seen once; the top ten hold 2.5% to 3.5%. The sequenced sample was peripheral blood. This receptor was identified in a human donor in a cohort sampled during active COVID-19.

The CDR3 DNA is TGTGCCAGCAGTACTACAGGGGTCTCACCCCTCCACTTT. Translating gives CASSTTGVSPLHF. The V gene is TRBV6-5, the J gene TRBJ1-6; 7 bases match TRBD1. CDR3 length: 13 residues. Per the germline V gene, CDR1 is MNHEY and CDR2 is SVGAGI. The V segment lost 5 bases and the J segment 10 bases; nucleotides outside the gene matches: 5.